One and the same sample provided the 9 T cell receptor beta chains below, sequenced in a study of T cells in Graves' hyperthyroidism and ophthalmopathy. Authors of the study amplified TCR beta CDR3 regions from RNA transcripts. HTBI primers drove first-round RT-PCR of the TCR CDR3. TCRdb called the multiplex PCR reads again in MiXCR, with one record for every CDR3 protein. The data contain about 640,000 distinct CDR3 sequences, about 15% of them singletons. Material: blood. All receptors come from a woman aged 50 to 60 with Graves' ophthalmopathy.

CDR3 sequence reads: CASSLDRFRDSKETQYF. CDR3 bases: TGTGCCAGCAGCTTGGACCGGTTCCGGGACTCAAAAGAGACCCAGTACTTC. This chain uses TRBV7-9 with TRBJ2-5; tentatively, D is TRBD2 (6 bases). Trimming stripped 3 bases from V and 3 bases from J, with 20 bases between. This CDR3 is built from 17 residues. Germline CDR1 reads SEHNR; CDR2 reads FQNEAQ (reference sequence).

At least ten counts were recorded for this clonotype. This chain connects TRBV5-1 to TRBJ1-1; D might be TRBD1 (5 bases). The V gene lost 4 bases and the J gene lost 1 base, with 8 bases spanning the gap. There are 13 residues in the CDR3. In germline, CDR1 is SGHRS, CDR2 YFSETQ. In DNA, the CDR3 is TGCGCCAGCAGCGGGACCGAGAACACTGAAGCTTTCTTT. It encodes CASSGTENTEAFF.

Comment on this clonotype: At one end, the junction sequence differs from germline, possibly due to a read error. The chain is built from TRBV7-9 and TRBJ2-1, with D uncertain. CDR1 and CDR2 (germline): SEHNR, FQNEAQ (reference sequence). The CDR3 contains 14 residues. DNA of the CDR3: TGTGCCGGCAGCTTAGGTTCTGTGAACAATGAGCAGTTCTTC. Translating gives CAGSLGSVNNEQFF.

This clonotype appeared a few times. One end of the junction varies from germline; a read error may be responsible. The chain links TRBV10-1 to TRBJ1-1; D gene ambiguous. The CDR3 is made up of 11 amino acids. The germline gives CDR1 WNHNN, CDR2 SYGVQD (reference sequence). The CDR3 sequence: CARSACTEAFF. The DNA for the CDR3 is TGCGCCAGAAGTGCGTGCACTGAAGCTTTCTTT.

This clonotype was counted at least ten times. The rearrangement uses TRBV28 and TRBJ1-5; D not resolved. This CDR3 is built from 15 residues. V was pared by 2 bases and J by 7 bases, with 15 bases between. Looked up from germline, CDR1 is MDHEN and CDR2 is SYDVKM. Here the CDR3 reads CASSLVLGEGQPQHF. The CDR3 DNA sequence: TGTGCCAGCAGTTTAGTTCTAGGTGAGGGACAGCCCCAGCATTTT.

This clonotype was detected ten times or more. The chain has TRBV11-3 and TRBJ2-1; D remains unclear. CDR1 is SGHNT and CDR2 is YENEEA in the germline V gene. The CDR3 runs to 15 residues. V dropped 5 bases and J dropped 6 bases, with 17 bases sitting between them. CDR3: CASSPDRHVGNEQFF. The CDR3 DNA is TGTGCCAGCAGCCCCGACCGTCACGTAGGCAATGAGCAGTTCTTC.

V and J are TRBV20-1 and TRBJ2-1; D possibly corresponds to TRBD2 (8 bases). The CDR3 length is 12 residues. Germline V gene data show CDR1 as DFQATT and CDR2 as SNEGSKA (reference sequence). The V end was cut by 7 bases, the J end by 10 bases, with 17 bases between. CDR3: CSVRGREDEQFF. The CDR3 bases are TGCAGTGTAAGGGGGCGGGAGGACGAGCAGTTCTTC.

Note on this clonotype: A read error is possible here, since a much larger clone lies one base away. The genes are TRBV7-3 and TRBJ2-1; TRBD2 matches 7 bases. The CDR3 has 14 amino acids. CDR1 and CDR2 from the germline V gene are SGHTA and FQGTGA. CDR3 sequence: CASSLGGRRNEQSF. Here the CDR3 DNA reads TGTGCCAGCAGTTTGGGGGGGAGGCGCAATGAGCAGTCCTTC.

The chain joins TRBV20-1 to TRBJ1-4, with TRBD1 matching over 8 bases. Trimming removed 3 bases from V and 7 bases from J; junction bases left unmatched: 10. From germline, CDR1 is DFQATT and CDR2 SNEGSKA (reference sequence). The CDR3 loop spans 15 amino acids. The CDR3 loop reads CSARPRGHEIEKLFF. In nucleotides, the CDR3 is TGCAGTGCTAGGCCCAGGGGGCACGAGATTGAAAAACTGTTTTTT.